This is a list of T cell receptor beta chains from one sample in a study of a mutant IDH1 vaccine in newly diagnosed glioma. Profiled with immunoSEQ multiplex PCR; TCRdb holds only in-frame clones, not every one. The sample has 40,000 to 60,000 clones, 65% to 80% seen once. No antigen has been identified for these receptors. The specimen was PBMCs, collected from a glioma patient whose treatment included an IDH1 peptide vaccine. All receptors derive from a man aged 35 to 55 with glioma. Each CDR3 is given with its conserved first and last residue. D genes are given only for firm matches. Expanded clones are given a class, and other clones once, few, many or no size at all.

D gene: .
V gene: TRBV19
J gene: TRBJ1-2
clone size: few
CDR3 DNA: TGTGCCAGTAGTCGGGACCGCGCTAACTATGGCTACACCTTC
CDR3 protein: CASSRDRANYGYTF

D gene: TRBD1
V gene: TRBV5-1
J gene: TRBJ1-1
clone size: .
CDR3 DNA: TGCGCCAGCAGCTTCGGGACAGGGAAGAACACTGAAGCTTTCTTT
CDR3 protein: CASSFGTGKNTEAFF

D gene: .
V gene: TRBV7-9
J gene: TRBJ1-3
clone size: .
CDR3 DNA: TGTGCCAGCAGCCATCCGGGCTCCGGAAACACCATATATTTT
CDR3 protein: CASSHPGSGNTIYF

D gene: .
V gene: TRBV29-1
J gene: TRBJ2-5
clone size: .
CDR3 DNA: TGCAGCGTTGTTCCCACAATGGGAGAGACCCAGTACTTC
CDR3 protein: CSVVPTMGETQYF

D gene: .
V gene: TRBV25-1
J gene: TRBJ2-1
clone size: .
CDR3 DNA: TGTGCCAGCAGTGATTCCAGACACTACAATGAGCAGTTCTTC
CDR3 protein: CASSDSRHYNEQFF

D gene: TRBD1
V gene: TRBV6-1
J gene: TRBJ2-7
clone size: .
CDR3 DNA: TGTGCCAGCAGTAAGGCAGGGGGCCTTTACGAGCAGTACTTC
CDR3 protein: CASSKAGGLYEQYF

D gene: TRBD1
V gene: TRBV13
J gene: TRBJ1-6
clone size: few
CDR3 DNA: TGTGCCAGCAGCACGGACAGGGGGGTAGTATCACCCCTCCACTTT
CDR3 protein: CASSTDRGVVSPLHF

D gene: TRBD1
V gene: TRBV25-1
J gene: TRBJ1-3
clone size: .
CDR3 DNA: TGTGCCAGCAGTAAAGGGGGACAGGGTGGAAACACCATATATTTT
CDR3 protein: CASSKGGQGGNTIYF

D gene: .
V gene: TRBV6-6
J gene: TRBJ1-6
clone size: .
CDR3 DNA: TGTGCCAGCAGAAGTAGCCCGAGGAATAATTCACCCCTCCACTTT
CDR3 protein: CASRSSPRNNSPLHF

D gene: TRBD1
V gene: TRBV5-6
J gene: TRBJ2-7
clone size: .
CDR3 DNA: TGTGCCAGCAGCTCAGCACCGACAGGGAATCGCGAGCAGTACTTC
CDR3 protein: CASSSAPTGNREQYF

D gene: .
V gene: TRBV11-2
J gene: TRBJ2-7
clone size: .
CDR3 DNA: TGTGCCAGCAGCCCATCCTACGAGCAGTACTTC
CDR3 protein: CASSPSYEQYF

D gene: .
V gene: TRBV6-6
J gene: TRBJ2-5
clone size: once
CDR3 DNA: TGTGCCAGCAGTTGGACCCAGGGGGGAGAGACCCAGTACTTC
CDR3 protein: CASSWTQGGETQYF

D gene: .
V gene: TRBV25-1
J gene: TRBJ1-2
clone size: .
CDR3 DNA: TGTGCCAGCAGTTGGGGGTCAGGCTACACCTTC
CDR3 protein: CASSWGSGYTF

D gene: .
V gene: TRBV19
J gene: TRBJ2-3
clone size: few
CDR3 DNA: TGTGCCAGTAGTATCTCCGGCAAGAAGTACACAGATACGCAGTATTTT
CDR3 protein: CASSISGKKYTDTQYF

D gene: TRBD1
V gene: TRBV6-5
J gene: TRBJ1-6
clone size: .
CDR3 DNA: TGTGCCAGCAGTTACTCGCGAACAGGGGACTCACCCCTCCACTTT
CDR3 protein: CASSYSRTGDSPLHF

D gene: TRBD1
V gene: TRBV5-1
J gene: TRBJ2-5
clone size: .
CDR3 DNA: TGCGCCAGCAGCTTCTCCCCGACAGGGATGGAGACCCAGTACTTC
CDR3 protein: CASSFSPTGMETQYF

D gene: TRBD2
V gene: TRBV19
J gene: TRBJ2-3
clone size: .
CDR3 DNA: TGTGCCAGTAGTATAGACGGGCGATACACTAGCGGGAGGGACACAGATACGCAGTATTTT
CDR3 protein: CASSIDGRYTSGRDTDTQYF

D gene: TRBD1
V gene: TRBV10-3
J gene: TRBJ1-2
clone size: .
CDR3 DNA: TGTGCCAGCAGGCATGGACAGGGGGACTATGGCTACACCTTC
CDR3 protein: CASRHGQGDYGYTF

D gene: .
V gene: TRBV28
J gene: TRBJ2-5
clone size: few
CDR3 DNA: TGTGCCAGCAGCCGAGCGGCCCTGCCGGAGACCCAGTACTTC
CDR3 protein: CASSRAALPETQYF

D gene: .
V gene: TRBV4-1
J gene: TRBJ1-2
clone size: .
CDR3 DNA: TGCGCCAGCAGCCAAGAGGCTCGGCGACCCTATGGCTACACCTTC
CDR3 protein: CASSQEARRPYGYTF

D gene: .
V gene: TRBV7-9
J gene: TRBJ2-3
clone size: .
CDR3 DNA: TGTGCCAGCAGCTTAGTCGGGGGCACAGATACGCAGTATTTT
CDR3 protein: CASSLVGGTDTQYF

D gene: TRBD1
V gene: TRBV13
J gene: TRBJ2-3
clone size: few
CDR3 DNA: TGTGCCAGCAGCTTAGGCCTATATAGGACAGGGATAGCAGATACGCAGTATTTT
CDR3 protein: CASSLGLYRTGIADTQYF

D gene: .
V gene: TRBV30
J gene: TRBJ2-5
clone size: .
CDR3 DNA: TGTGCCTGGAGTGTAGGGACTGGTACGGAGACCCAGTACTTC
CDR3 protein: CAWSVGTGTETQYF

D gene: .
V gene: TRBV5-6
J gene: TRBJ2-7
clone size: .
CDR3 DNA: TGTGCCAGCAGCTTCGGGGGCCCCTACGAGCAGTACTTC
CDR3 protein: CASSFGGPYEQYF

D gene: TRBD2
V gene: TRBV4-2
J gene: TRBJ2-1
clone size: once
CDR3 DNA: TGTGCCAGCAGCCAAGATCAAGCGGGGGCTGAGCAGTTCTTC
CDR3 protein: CASSQDQAGAEQFF

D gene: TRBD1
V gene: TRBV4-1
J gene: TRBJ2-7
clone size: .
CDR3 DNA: TGCGCCAGCAGCCCCGGGACAGGGGGCGCGCATATCGAATACGAGCAGTACTTC
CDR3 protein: CASSPGTGGAHIEYEQYF

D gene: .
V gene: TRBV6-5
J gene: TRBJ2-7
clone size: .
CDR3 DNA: TGTGCCAGCAGTTACTCAATCGCAGGGTACGAGCAGTACTTC
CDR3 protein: CASSYSIAGYEQYF

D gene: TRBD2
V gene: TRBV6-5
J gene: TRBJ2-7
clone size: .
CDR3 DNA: TGTGCCAGCAGTGTGAGCGGGGGGCCTCCCTACGAGCAGTACTTC
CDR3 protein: CASSVSGGPPYEQYF

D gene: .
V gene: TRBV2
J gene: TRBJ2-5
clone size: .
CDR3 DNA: TGTGCCAGCAGTGAATTATCTGGCAGACAGCAAGAGACCCAGTACTTC
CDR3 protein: CASSELSGRQQETQYF

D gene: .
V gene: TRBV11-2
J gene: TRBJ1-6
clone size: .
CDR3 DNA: TGTGCCAGCAGCGAAGCGGGGGTTTTAGCACCCCTCCACTTT
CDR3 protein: CASSEAGVLAPLHF

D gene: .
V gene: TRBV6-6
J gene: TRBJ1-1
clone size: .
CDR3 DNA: TGTGCCAGCTGCCGGGGATGGGGGGCGAACACTGAAGCTTTCTTT
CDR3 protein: CASCRGWGANTEAFF

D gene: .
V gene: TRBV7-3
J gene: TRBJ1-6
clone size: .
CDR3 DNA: TGTGCCAGCAGCTTAAAGTCTGGGCAGCGCTCCTATAATTCACCCCTCCACTTT
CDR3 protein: CASSLKSGQRSYNSPLHF

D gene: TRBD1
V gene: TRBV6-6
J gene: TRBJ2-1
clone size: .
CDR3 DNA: TGTGCCAGCAGTGAGCAGGGGACAGGGAATGAGCAGTTCTTC
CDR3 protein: CASSEQGTGNEQFF

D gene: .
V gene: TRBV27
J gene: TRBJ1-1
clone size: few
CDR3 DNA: TGTGCCAGCAGTTTTAAGGGATCGAACACTGAAGCTTTCTTT
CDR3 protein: CASSFKGSNTEAFF

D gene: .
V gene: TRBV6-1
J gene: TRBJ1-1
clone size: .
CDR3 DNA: TGTGCCAGCAGCCTTTCAGGGGTTACTGAAGCTTTCTTT
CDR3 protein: CASSLSGVTEAFF

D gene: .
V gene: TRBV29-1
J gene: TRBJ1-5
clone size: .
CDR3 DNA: TGCAGCGTTGTGCTGGGTAATAGCAATCAGCCCCAGCATTTT
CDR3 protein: CSVVLGNSNQPQHF

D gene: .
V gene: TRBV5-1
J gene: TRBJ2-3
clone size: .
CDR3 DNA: TGCGCCAGCAGCTTCTCTCCGGGAAAAGTTACTAGCACAGATACGCAGTATTTT
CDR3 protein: CASSFSPGKVTSTDTQYF

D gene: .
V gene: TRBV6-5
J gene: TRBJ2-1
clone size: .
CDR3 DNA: TGTGCCAGCAGTTATCAGGGGGCGGGAGGGAATGAGCAGTTCTTC
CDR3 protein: CASSYQGAGGNEQFF

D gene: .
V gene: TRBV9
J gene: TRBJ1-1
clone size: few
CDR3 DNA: TGTGCCAGCAGCGCCTCCGGTTCCATGAACACTGAAGCTTTCTTT
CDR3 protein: CASSASGSMNTEAFF

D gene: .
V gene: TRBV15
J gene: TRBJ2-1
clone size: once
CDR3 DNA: TGTGCCACCAGCTACGGGAGCAACAATGAGCAGTTCTTC
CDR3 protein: CATSYGSNNEQFF